The 30 T cell receptor beta chains below were found in one sample sequenced in a study of blood T cell repertoires in COVID-19. Generated by immunoSEQ multiplex PCR, the TCRdb table keeps only in-frame clones and is missing some. The sample holds about 310,000 clones, roughly 86% seen once. The specimen was PBMCs or T cells enriched from blood (not recorded which). All receptors come from a woman aged 18-29 years who had recovered from COVID-19.

The rearrangement uses TRBV10-1 and TRBJ1-1, with D perhaps TRBD1 (6 bases). CDR1 is WNHNN, CDR2 SYGVQD, per germline (reference sequence). The CDR3 length is 16 residues. Trimming removed 7 bases from V and 2 bases from J, with 20 bases in between. The CDR3 reads CASKIQGNDFNTEAFF. In nucleotides, the CDR3 is TGCGCCAGCAAGATTCAGGGGAATGATTTCAACACTGAAGCTTTCTTT.

The chain is built from TRBV6-5 and TRBJ2-7; 7 bases map to TRBD2. V trimming: 0 bases; J trimming: 1 base; junction bases outside the gene matches: 3. This CDR3 contains 15 residues. Per the germline V gene, CDR1 is MNHEY and CDR2 is SVGAGI. The CDR3 DNA is TGTGCCAGCAGTTACTCTGCTAGCGGTTCCTACGAGCAGTACTTC. It codes for CASSYSASGSYEQYF.

The rearrangement links TRBV14 to TRBJ2-7; maybe TRBD1 (5 bases). Trimming removed 5 bases at V and 2 bases at J, with 10 bases between. The CDR3 has 13 residues. From germline, CDR1 is SGHDN and CDR2 FVKESK. Written as DNA, the CDR3 is TGTGCCAGCAGCGGGCGACAGCCCTACGAGCAGTACTTC. Protein sequence: CASSGRQPYEQYF.

The rearrangement links TRBV11-2 to TRBJ2-2; 8 nucleotides line up with TRBD2. Unmatched junction bases numbered 6, after V lost 6 bases and J lost 3 bases. CDR3 length: 15 amino acids. Germline V lookup: CDR1 SGHAT, CDR2 FQNNGV. The CDR3 nucleotides are TGTGCCAGCAGGCCCTTAGCGGGGCACACCGGGGAGCTGTTTTTT. It translates to CASRPLAGHTGELFF.

The chain carries TRBV29-1 and TRBJ2-2; tentatively, D is TRBD1 (5 bases). Trimming removed 7 bases at V and 3 bases at J, with 12 bases between. Per the germline V gene, CDR1 is SQVTM and CDR2 is ANQGSEA. The CDR3 sequence is 13 residues long. The CDR3 DNA reads as TGCAGCGACAACCGCAGGGACACCGGGGAGCTGTTTTTT. Translating gives CSDNRRDTGELFF.

The chain employs TRBV2 and TRBJ1-6; TRBD1 aligns across 7 bases. Looked up from germline, CDR1 is SNHLY and CDR2 is FYNNEI. The J segment lost 8 bases and the V segment lost 4 bases, leaving 8 bases of the junction unmatched. There are 15 residues in the CDR3. This chain's CDR3 is CASSAQGSLHSPLHF. CDR3 DNA: TGTGCCAGCAGTGCACAGGGGTCACTACATTCACCCCTCCACTTT.

The V gene is TRBV2, the J gene TRBJ1-5; a possible D gene is TRBD1 (5 bases). The V end lost 4 bases, the J end lost 3 bases, and 7 bases lay between the germline ends. Germline CDR1 and CDR2: SNHLY and FYNNEI. This CDR3 region has 13 residues. The CDR3 nucleotides are TGTGCCAGCAGTGTAGGGGTCAATCAGCCCCAGCATTTT. Its translation is CASSVGVNQPQHF.

The chain recombines TRBV5-5 with TRBJ1-2, with D unresolved. This CDR3 comprises 12 residues. CDR1 and CDR2 from the germline V gene are SGHKS and YYEKEE (reference sequence). The ends were cut back, 0 bases at V and 8 bases at J, with 8 bases in the middle. The CDR3 protein is CASSLEAFGYTF. Written as DNA, the CDR3 is TGTGCCAGCAGCTTGGAAGCTTTCGGCTACACCTTC.

The rearrangement uses TRBV6-2 or TRBV6-3 and TRBJ2-7, with TRBD1 identical over 7 bases. This CDR3 is 15 amino acids long. Trimming took 2 bases from V and 0 from J; bases not matched to a gene: 4. Looked up from germline, CDR1 is MNHEY and CDR2 is SVGEGT. This CDR3 reads CASSYGQASSYEQYF. The CDR3 bases are TGTGCCAGCAGTTACGGACAGGCCAGCTCCTACGAGCAGTACTTC.

The gene calls are TRBV7-2 and TRBJ2-1; TRBD2 might be the D (5 bases). Germline lookup yields CDR1 SGHTA and CDR2 FQGNSA. The CDR3 is made up of 14 amino acids. Trimming cost V 3 bases and J 2 bases, with 8 bases left between them. CDR3 sequence (DNA): TGTGCCAGCAGCTTTAGCGCTACCTACAATGAGCAGTTCTTC. Its protein is CASSFSATYNEQFF.

This clone showed up just once. V is TRBV30 and J is TRBJ1-6; D is perhaps TRBD1 (6 bases). V was pared by 3 bases and J by 2 bases, with 11 bases between. Germline V gives CDR1 GTSNPN, CDR2 SVGIG (reference sequence). The CDR3 loop spans 15 amino acids. Written as DNA, the CDR3 is TGTGCCTGGAGGGACAGAGGGCCCTATAATTCACCCCTCCACTTT. This codes for CAWRDRGPYNSPLHF.

The gene calls are TRBV11-2 and TRBJ1-3, with a possible D match to TRBD1 (6 bases). CDR1 is SGHAT and CDR2 is FQNNGV in the germline V gene. The CDR3 covers 12 residues. V shed 6 bases and J shed 7 bases, with 10 bases lying between them. CDR3 DNA sequence: TGTGCCAGCAGGCTGGACAGCAACACCATATATTTT. Its protein is CASRLDSNTIYF.

This clone has only one observation. The chain recombines TRBV28 with TRBJ1-5; D possibly corresponds to TRBD1 (5 bases). V lost 7 bases to trimming and J lost 4 bases, with 17 bases between them. CDR3 length: 15 amino acids. The germline gives CDR1 MDHEN, CDR2 SYDVKM. The CDR3 DNA reads as TGTGCCAGCACCAGTCCCAGGGCGGGGAATCAGCCCCAGCATTTT. It specifies CASTSPRAGNQPQHF.

The chain combines TRBV6-6 with TRBJ1-2; D unresolved. Germline values: CDR1 MNHNY, CDR2 SVGAGI (reference sequence). The V and J ends lost 8 bases and 7 bases respectively, with 11 bases between them. CDR3 size: 11 residues. The CDR3 DNA follows: TGTGCCAGCTTACAGCTTGGTGGCTACACCTTC. This sequence encodes CASLQLGGYTF.

CDR3 nucleotides: TGTGCCAGCAGCCGGGACTTTAATGAAAAACTGTTTTTT. This translates into CASSRDFNEKLFF. This chain joins TRBV5-4 and TRBJ1-4; perhaps TRBD1 as D (5 bases). CDR1 is SGHNT and CDR2 is YYREEE in the germline V gene (reference sequence). V lost 4 bases to trimming and J lost 4 bases, with 8 bases between them. This CDR3 contains 13 residues.

The V gene is TRBV19, the J gene TRBJ1-2, with D possibly TRBD1 on 6 matching bases. V was cut by 6 bases and J by 4 bases, with 12 bases left in between. Germline assignment: CDR1 LNHDA and CDR2 SQIVND (reference sequence). This CDR3 contains 13 residues. The chain's CDR3 is CASSHDRFYGYTF. The CDR3 DNA sequence: TGTGCCAGTAGCCATGACAGGTTCTATGGCTACACCTTC. The full variable domain, in which reference TRBV19 and TRBJ1-2 provide the parts outside the CDR3, is DGGITQSPKYLFRKEGQNVTLSCEQNLNHDAMYWYRQDPGQGLRLIYYSQIVNDFQKGDIAEGYSVSREKKESFPLTVTSAQKNPTAFYLCASSHDRFYGYTFGSGTRLTVV.

The V and J genes are TRBV5-1 and TRBJ1-1, with TRBD1 as a possible D gene (5 bases). V lost 3 bases, J lost 4 bases, and 19 bases lay in between. The CDR3 has 16 residues. The germline gives CDR1 SGHRS, CDR2 YFSETQ. CDR3 coding DNA: TGCGCCAGCAGCTCCTTGCCAGGGTCGGGAGTCACTGAAGCTTTCTTT. Protein product: CASSSLPGSGVTEAFF.

The rearrangement joins TRBV7-3 to TRBJ1-1; 8 bases are a match to TRBD1. J gave up 4 bases and V 5 bases, and 3 bases lay outside the gene matches. The CDR3 has 13 amino acids. The germline gives CDR1 SGHTA, CDR2 FQGTGA. Here the CDR3 DNA reads TGTGCCAGCAGCGCGACAGGGGCCACTGAAGCTTTCTTT. The encoded protein is CASSATGATEAFF.

The chain joins TRBV6-5 to TRBJ1-5; D is possibly TRBD1 (6 bases). Between the trimmed V and J ends, which lost 7 bases and 0 bases, there was a span of 7 bases. Germline CDR1 and CDR2: MNHEY and SVGAGI. The CDR3 sequence is 13 residues long. The CDR3 spells CASTRGSNQPQHF. The DNA of the CDR3 is TGTGCCAGCACCAGGGGTAGCAATCAGCCCCAGCATTTT.

The chain carries TRBV10-2 and TRBJ1-5, with 10 bases matching TRBD1. V was pared by 3 bases and J by 5 bases, with 4 bases of the junction left unmatched. Germline assignment: CDR1 WSHSY and CDR2 SAAADI. The CDR3 is made up of 15 amino acids. CDR3 DNA: TGCGCCAGCAGTGATGGGGACAGGGGTGATCAGCCCCAGCATTTT. Translation gives CASSDGDRGDQPQHF.

The J gene is TRBJ1-4, the V gene TRBV4-3; D call uncertain. The germline CDR1 and CDR2 sequences are LGHNA and YSLEER. V shed 2 bases and J shed 8 bases, with 6 bases lying between them. The CDR3 spans 12 residues. The CDR3 bases are TGCGCCAGCAGCCAATTGGGCGAAAAACTGTTTTTT. It yields the protein CASSQLGEKLFF.

CDR3 protein: CASRPVGVEQYF. The DNA of the CDR3 is TGTGCCAGCAGGCCTGTAGGGGTCGAGCAGTACTTC. V and J are TRBV28 and TRBJ2-7, with a possible D match to TRBD1 (5 bases). Looked up from germline, CDR1 is MDHEN and CDR2 is SYDVKM. The length of the CDR3 is 12 residues. V lost 6 bases and J 6 bases, leaving 12 bases between the germline ends.

The chain couples TRBV18 to TRBJ1-2, with 10 bases aligning to TRBD1. The CDR3 consists of 15 residues. With V trimmed by 3 bases and J by 5 bases, 6 bases remained unmatched. Germline V gene data show CDR1 as KGHSH and CDR2 as LQKENI. CDR3 residues: CASSPETGGTYGYTF. In DNA form, the CDR3 reads TGTGCCAGCTCACCCGAGACAGGGGGCACTTATGGCTACACCTTC.

The gene calls are TRBV4-1 and TRBJ2-7, with 9 bases lining up with TRBD1. The V gene end was trimmed by 0 bases and the J gene end by 4 bases; junction bases not matched to a gene: 7. CDR1 and CDR2 (germline): MGHRA, YSYEKL. CDR3 length: 16 residues. Here the CDR3 reads CASSQDQRTGEYEQYF. In DNA form, the CDR3 reads TGCGCCAGCAGCCAAGATCAAAGGACAGGGGAATACGAGCAGTACTTC.

This chain connects TRBV18 to TRBJ2-7; D gene uncertain. V shed 4 bases and J shed 3 bases, with 13 bases lying between them. This CDR3 has 14 amino acids. Germline CDR1 reads KGHSH; CDR2 reads LQKENI. CDR3: CASSQGANFYEQYF. CDR3 DNA sequence: TGTGCCAGCTCACAAGGAGCCAATTTCTACGAGCAGTACTTC.

The sample holds a few counts of this clone. The rearrangement joins TRBV19 to TRBJ2-7, with D possibly TRBD2 on 5 matching bases. Germline lookup yields CDR1 LNHDA and CDR2 SQIVND (reference sequence). The length of the CDR3 is 13 residues. V was trimmed by 4 bases and J by 5 bases, leaving 12 bases between them. The CDR3 loop reads CASSTEGMDEQYF. DNA for the CDR3: TGTGCCAGTAGTACCGAGGGAATGGACGAGCAGTACTTC.

The V gene is TRBV7-9, the J gene TRBJ1-1, with D perhaps matching TRBD1 (6 bases). The V and J ends lost 5 bases and 8 bases respectively, with 18 bases between them. The CDR3 length is 14 residues. The germline V gene encodes CDR1 SEHNR and CDR2 FQNEAQ (reference sequence). In DNA form, the CDR3 reads TGTGCCAGCAGCAATACCGGACAGCAGCTGGAAGCTTTCTTT. Its protein is CASSNTGQQLEAFF.

The V gene is TRBV7-9, the J gene TRBJ1-1, with 8 bases that match TRBD1. Trimming removed 4 bases from V and 0 bases from J; junction bases left unmatched: 7. This CDR3 spans 16 amino acids. Germline-derived CDR1 and CDR2 are SEHNR and FQNEAQ (reference sequence). DNA for the CDR3: TGTGCCAGCAGCTCGAACAGGGGGGGAATGAACACTGAAGCTTTCTTT. Translating it yields CASSSNRGGMNTEAFF.

The rearrangement joins TRBV27 to TRBJ1-1; D is uncertain. CDR1 and CDR2 from the germline V gene are MNHEY and SMNVEV (reference sequence). There are 14 residues in the CDR3. The V gene lost 4 bases and the J gene lost 2 bases, with 11 bases spanning the gap. The CDR3 protein is CASSSPPLNTEAFF. CDR3 DNA: TGTGCCAGCAGTTCACCCCCGCTAAACACTGAAGCTTTCTTT.

V gene TRBV28 combines with J gene TRBJ1-5; TRBD1 matches 8 bases. The CDR3 runs 15 residues. V was pared by 6 bases and J by 4 bases, with 8 bases of the junction left unmatched. Germline-derived CDR1 and CDR2 are MDHEN and SYDVKM. The CDR3 DNA sequence: TGTGCCAGCAGGCCCGACAGGGGCCCTAATCAGCCCCAGCATTTT. Protein product: CASRPDRGPNQPQHF.